This T cell receptor beta chain was sequenced in a study of blood T cell repertoires in COVID-19. Study at large: COVID-19 samples, acute and convalescent, were from the United States, Italy and Spain. PBMCs, B-cell-depleted T cells, or T cells provided the cDNA or gDNA that made up the material.

CDR3 length: 15 residues. The germline CDR1 and CDR2 sequences are SNHLY and FYNNEI. V was clipped by 7 bases and J by 0 bases; unmatched bases: 4. Sequenced by immunoSEQ multiplex PCR; TCRdb stores in-frame clones only, minus some. The sample contains under 300,000 clones, around four fifths of which appear only once. V gene TRBV2 combines with J gene TRBJ2-3; 10 nucleotides align to TRBD2. The sample was peripheral blood. This sequence originates from a middle-aged woman with active or convalescent COVID-19. The CDR3 DNA follows: TGTGCCAGCAATCCTAGCGGGAGAAGCACAGATACGCAGTATTTT. This encodes CASNPSGRSTDTQYF.